What follows are 8 T cell receptor beta chains derived from one specimen sequenced in a study of vaccination effects on CD4 cells after COVID-19. The method was immunoSEQ multiplex PCR; TCRdb's version includes in-frame clones alone and lacks a portion of them. The table includes tens of thousands of clones, roughly 78% detected once. Antigen-specific CD4+ T cell clonotypes were called by their expansion after viral peptide-pool culture in ViraFEST. After roughly ten days in culture, the CD4+ T cells were isolated. Neither prior SARS-CoV-2 infection nor positive nucleocapsid antibodies were present in the vaccine recipients. Their target antigens are unknown. The specimen was CD4+ T cells from PBMCs cultured with HCoV-OC43 spike peptides, collected before COVID-19 vaccination. Subset noted: HCoV-OC43 spike overlapping peptide pool stimulation. Receptors were obtained from a human donor who received a COVID-19 vaccine.

CDR3 DNA: TGTGCCAGTAGTATTATGTTCGGGGATGCCCCGAACACCGGGGAGCTGTTTTTT. It translates to CASSIMFGDAPNTGELFF. This chain links TRBV19 with TRBJ2-2, with TRBD2 as a possible D gene (5 bases). In germline, CDR1 is LNHDA, CDR2 SQIVND (reference sequence). The germline V and J ends were trimmed by 3 bases and 0 bases, with 17 bases remaining between them. The CDR3 is 18 residues long.

This clone was seen only a few times. The V call is TRBV19, the J call TRBJ1-3, with D tentatively TRBD1 (5 bases). Trimming took 4 bases from V and 0 from J, leaving 16 bases between them. The CDR3 is made up of 17 amino acids. The germline CDR1 and CDR2 sequences are LNHDA and SQIVND (reference sequence). In DNA, the CDR3 is TGTGCCAGTAGTACCGGTAAGGGACGGATCTCTGGAAACACCATATATTTT. Encoded protein: CASSTGKGRISGNTIYF.

This chain links TRBV6-5 with TRBJ1-2; D perhaps matches TRBD1 (5 bases). V shed 1 base and J shed 3 bases, with 15 bases lying between them. This CDR3 is built from 16 residues. Per the germline V gene, CDR1 is MNHEY and CDR2 is SVGAGI. The CDR3 is CASSYFLTGDYYGYTF. DNA for the CDR3: TGTGCCAGCAGTTACTTTCTAACAGGTGACTACTATGGCTACACCTTC.

The CDR3 region has the DNA TGTGCCAGCAGCACCGTCAGGGGTGCCGATGGCTACACCTTC. Translating it yields CASSTVRGADGYTF. V and J are TRBV7-9 and TRBJ1-2, with D perhaps matching TRBD1 (6 bases). With 5 bases removed from V and 6 bases from J, the gap between germline ends came to 16 bases. The CDR3 covers 14 residues. Germline assignment: CDR1 SEHNR and CDR2 FQNEAQ (reference sequence).

This rearrangement joins TRBV27 to TRBJ1-5; 7 bases align to TRBD1. The CDR3 totals 17 residues. Losses at the gene ends were 8 bases for V and 0 bases for J; bases not matched to a gene: 13. The germline V gene encodes CDR1 MNHEY and CDR2 SMNVEV (reference sequence). The CDR3 DNA is TGTGCCAGCCCACCCGAGGGAGGGGGCCCTAGCAATCAGCCCCAGCATTTT. It yields the protein CASPPEGGGPSNQPQHF.

The chain combines TRBV5-1 with TRBJ1-2, with 7 nucleotides matching TRBD1. V was pared by 5 bases and J by 6 bases, with 7 bases of the junction left unmatched. CDR3 length: 13 amino acids. Germline V gene sequence: CDR1 SGHRS, CDR2 YFSETQ. CDR3 loop: CASSTQGLDGYTF. In DNA, the CDR3 is TGCGCCAGCAGTACACAGGGGTTAGATGGCTACACCTTC. The variable domain in full, with the rest retrieved from reference TRBV5-1 and TRBJ1-2, is KAGVTQTPRYLIKTRGQQVTLSCSPISGHRSVSWYQQTPGQGLQFLFEYFSETQRNKGNFPGRFSGRQFSNSRSEMNVSTLELGDSALYLCASSTQGLDGYTFGSGTRLTVV.

J is TRBJ2-1 and V is TRBV5-1; 8 nucleotides align to TRBD1. The CDR3 sequence is 15 residues long. Losses at the gene ends were 3 bases for V and 6 bases for J; bases not matched to a gene: 8. Germline V gene lookup returns CDR1 SGHRS and CDR2 YFSETQ. Here the CDR3 DNA reads TGCGCCAGCAGCTCGGGGACAGGAACGGGCAATGAGCAGTTCTTC. Translating it yields CASSSGTGTGNEQFF. The full variable domain, with the rest looked up from reference TRBV5-1 and TRBJ2-1, is KAGVTQTPRYLIKTRGQQVTLSCSPISGHRSVSWYQQTPGQGLQFLFEYFSETQRNKGNFPGRFSGRQFSNSRSEMNVSTLELGDSALYLCASSSGTGTGNEQFFGPGTRLTVL.

This clone was observed a few times. The chain joins TRBV7-3 to TRBJ2-2, with 7 bases aligning to TRBD1. There are 15 residues in the CDR3. V gave up 10 bases and J gave up 4 bases; unmatched junction bases: 12. The germline gives CDR1 SGHTA, CDR2 FQGTGA. The CDR3 loop is CATSNRGGTTGELFF. DNA for the CDR3: TGTGCCACCAGTAACAGGGGCGGCACCACCGGGGAGCTGTTTTTT.